These 18 T cell receptor beta chains share one sample of origin, sequenced in a study of T cells in Graves' hyperthyroidism and ophthalmopathy. What was amplified from RNA transcripts were TCR beta CDR3 regions. Initially, a first-round RT-PCR of the TCR CDR3 employed the HTBI primer set. TCRdb processed the multiplex PCR reads anew with MiXCR; each CDR3 protein has one entry. The table lists hundreds of thousands of distinct CDR3 sequences, 45% of them singletons. The sequenced material came from peripheral blood or thyroid tissue (not recorded which). All receptors derive from an adult man with Graves' disease, either hyperthyroidism or ophthalmopathy (not recorded which).

The chain couples TRBV6-6 to TRBJ1-6; D is possibly TRBD1 (5 bases). Germline V gene data show CDR1 as MNHNY and CDR2 as SVGAGI (reference sequence). The CDR3 covers 13 residues. V lost 6 bases, J lost 10 bases, and 13 bases lay in between. CDR3 sequence: CASSRGLGSPLHF. The CDR3 DNA follows: TGTGCCAGCAGCCGGGGACTTGGATCACCCCTCCACTTT.

Many counts were recorded for this clonotype. This chain joins TRBV20-1 and TRBJ1-5; 8 bases align to TRBD1. Losses at the gene ends were 6 bases for V and 6 bases for J; bases not matched to a gene: 4. CDR1 DFQATT and CDR2 SNEGSKA come from the germline V gene (reference sequence). There are 12 residues in the CDR3. The CDR3 loop is CSARTGIQPQHF. The CDR3 coding sequence is TGCAGTGCCAGGACAGGGATTCAGCCCCAGCATTTT.

Notes on this clonotype: Being one base from a much bigger clone, this may be a read error. The chain recombines TRBV29-1 with TRBJ1-2, with D unresolved. Deletions cut 2 bases from V and 3 bases from J, with 13 bases between. Per germline, CDR1 SQVTM and CDR2 ANQGSEA. The CDR3 has 14 residues. CDR3 loop: CSVEMLRLDYGYTF. The DNA of the CDR3 is TGCAGCGTTGAAATGTTAAGGTTGGACTATGGCTACACCTTC. Full variable domain (rest looked up from reference TRBV29-1 and TRBJ1-2): SAVISQKPSRDICQRGTSLTIQCQVDSQVTMMFWYRQQPGQSLTLIATANQGSEATYESGFVIDKFPISRPNLTFSTLTVSNMSPEDSSIYLCSVEMLRLDYGYTFGSGTRLTVV.

The chain carries TRBV2 and TRBJ1-6; D gene uncertain. V was clipped by 4 bases and J by 7 bases, with 8 bases between them. CDR3 size: 13 residues. The germline V gene encodes CDR1 SNHLY and CDR2 FYNNEI. For the CDR3, the DNA is TGTGCCAGCAGTGCGGTTCCAAATTCACCCCTCCACTTT. This gives the protein CASSAVPNSPLHF.

The chain has TRBV12-3 or TRBV12-4 and TRBJ1-4; D is undetermined. The CDR3 length is 13 residues. The V end was cut by 6 bases, the J end by 7 bases, with 12 bases between. In DNA, the CDR3 is TGTGCCAGCAGGTATACAAGGGCTGAAAAACTGTTTTTT. This translates into CASRYTRAEKLFF.

This rearrangement joins TRBV7-3 to TRBJ2-5; D not resolved. CDR3 length: 11 residues. Germline V CDR1 and CDR2: SGHTA, FQGTGA. Trimming pared 8 bases from V and 5 bases from J, leaving 9 bases between. The CDR3 sequence is CASVAMETQYF. For the CDR3, the DNA is TGTGCCAGCGTTGCCATGGAGACCCAGTACTTC.

This clonotype was observed many times. This sequence joins TRBV29-1 and TRBJ1-1; 7 bases match TRBD1. V dropped 6 bases and J dropped 0; count of bases not matched to a gene: 13. CDR1 and CDR2 from the germline V gene are SQVTM and ANQGSEA. The CDR3 extends over 16 amino acids. The CDR3 DNA follows: TGCAGCGTCCCCGGGACAGCGATTTTCATGAACACTGAAGCTTTCTTT. It specifies CSVPGTAIFMNTEAFF.

The chain recombines TRBV9 with TRBJ1-1; 10 positions match TRBD1. Per the germline V gene, CDR1 is SGDLS and CDR2 is YYNGEE. V shed 3 bases, J shed 5 bases, and the junction held 4 bases outside the gene matches. The CDR3 covers 14 residues. The CDR3 loop is CASSAGTGVTEAFF. CDR3 coding DNA: TGTGCCAGCAGCGCCGGGACAGGGGTAACTGAAGCTTTCTTT.

The chain employs TRBV11-2 and TRBJ1-1; weak D call: TRBD1 (5 bases). Germline V CDR1 and CDR2: SGHAT, FQNNGV. V was cut by 5 bases and J by 4 bases, with 14 bases left in between. This CDR3 contains 14 residues. The CDR3 loop is CASSPRGAITEAFF. Here the CDR3 DNA reads TGTGCCAGCAGCCCGAGAGGGGCGATCACTGAAGCTTTCTTT.

The chain joins TRBV7-9 to TRBJ1-1; D unresolved. The germline CDR1 and CDR2 sequences are SEHNR and FQNEAQ (reference sequence). V was trimmed by 8 bases and J by 4 bases, leaving 20 bases between them. The CDR3 length is 15 residues. The CDR3 DNA sequence: TGTGCCAGCGGCGGGGTTTGGTCAGTAGGCACTGAAGCTTTCTTT. The encoded protein is CASGGVWSVGTEAFF.

A note on this clonotype: One base away lies a much larger clone, so this may be a sequencing read error. The rearrangement uses TRBV5-7 and TRBJ1-5; 9 positions match TRBD1. TRBV5-7 is an ORF for which the function is uncertain. The junction had 8 bases not matched to a gene; V was cut back by 2 bases and J by 5 bases. The CDR3 length is 16 residues. CDR3 nucleotide sequence: TGTGCCAGCAGCTTCCCGGGACAGGGACAGGATCAGCCCCAGCATTTT. It codes for CASSFPGQGQDQPQHF.

J is TRBJ1-5 and V is TRBV24-1; maybe TRBD1 (5 bases). Germline V gene data show CDR1 as KGHDR and CDR2 as SFDVKD. There are 17 residues in the CDR3. Trimming shortened V by 3 bases and J by 2 bases, and 16 bases separated the two germline ends. CDR3 region: CATSDPRDLNGNQPQHF. CDR3 DNA sequence: TGTGCCACCAGTGATCCCCGGGACTTGAATGGCAATCAGCCCCAGCATTTT.

The chain couples TRBV2 to TRBJ2-5; tentatively, D is TRBD1 or TRBD2 (5 bases each). This CDR3 comprises 14 residues. The V and J ends lost 5 bases and 0 bases respectively, with 10 bases between them. Germline CDR1 SNHLY, CDR2 FYNNEI. The CDR3 is CASSPRDDQETQYF. The DNA of the CDR3 is TGTGCCAGCAGTCCCCGGGACGACCAAGAGACCCAGTACTTC.

The table lists this clonotype with many counts. The chain is built from TRBV29-1 and TRBJ1-5; D may be TRBD1 (5 bases). Trimming left V 4 bases short and J 8 bases short, with 21 bases between. This CDR3 comprises 15 residues. CDR1 is SQVTM and CDR2 is ANQGSEA in the germline V gene. This chain's CDR3 is CSVAWAAGDEEPQHF. CDR3 in DNA: TGCAGCGTTGCGTGGGCAGCGGGGGATGAAGAGCCCCAGCATTTT.

The CDR3 sequence: CASSARQGFYGYTF. The CDR3 bases are TGTGCCAGCAGCGCCCGACAGGGATTCTATGGCTACACCTTC. The J gene is TRBJ1-2, the V gene TRBV7-8, with 7 bases aligning to TRBD1. The CDR3 has 14 amino acids. J gave up 4 bases and V 5 bases, and 7 bases lay outside the gene matches. Per germline, CDR1 SGHVS and CDR2 FQNEAQ.

With regard to this clonotype: Possible read error: a much larger clone is one base away. The CDR3 is CARSVTRGTGELFF. For the CDR3, the DNA is TGTGCCCGCAGCGTTACACGGGGCACCGGGGAGCTGTTTTTT. The chain has TRBV7-9 and TRBJ2-2, with a possible D match to TRBD2 (5 bases). Germline V gene lookup returns CDR1 SEHNR and CDR2 FQNEAQ (reference sequence). CDR3 length: 14 residues.

On this clonotype: Just one base apart from a much larger clone, this may be a read error. The chain employs TRBV10-3 and TRBJ2-7; 13 nucleotides align to TRBD2. V dropped 0 bases and J dropped 9; count of bases not matched to a gene: 8. The germline CDR1 and CDR2 sequences are ENHRY and SYGVKD. The CDR3 runs to 16 residues. The CDR3 DNA sequence: TGTGCCATCAGTGAGTCGAGGACTAGCGGGAGCTCCCTGCAGTACTTC. Translated, it gives CAISESRTSGSSLQYF.

This clonotype was counted at least ten times. The V gene is TRBV7-9, the J gene TRBJ1-6, with D hard to call. Germline lookup yields CDR1 SEHNR and CDR2 FQNEAQ (reference sequence). CDR3 length equals 13 residues. V shed 3 bases and J shed 14 bases, with 14 bases lying between them. The CDR3 sequence: CASSFYSEETLHF. In DNA, the CDR3 is TGTGCCAGCAGCTTCTATTCCGAGGAGACCCTCCACTTT.